This entry lists 22 T cell receptor beta chains sequenced from one sample in a study of T-cell reconstitution after alpha-beta-depleted transplantation in children. Unique molecular identifiers were incorporated during preparation of the TCRbeta library. Using its own MiXCR run on the PCR reads, TCRdb lists one record per CDR3 protein. The sample holds 90,000 to 150,000 distinct CDR3 sequences, roughly 23% seen once. Sequencing was performed on PBMCs, mostly from graft donor cells, taken 180 days after TCRalphabeta/CD19-depleted stem cell transplant. The receptors derive from a male patient aged 2 to 10 who had a stem cell transplant for chronic granulomatous disease, so the T cells may come from the graft donor.

This clonotype occurred a few times. The chain employs TRBV27 and TRBJ2-1; 9 nucleotides match TRBD1. The CDR3 covers 15 residues. V dropped 6 bases and J dropped 8; count of bases not matched to a gene: 11. The V gene's germline CDR1 is MNHEY and CDR2 SMNVEV (reference sequence). This CDR3 reads CASSPGQGESDEQFF. CDR3 DNA sequence: TGTGCCAGCAGCCCGGGACAGGGTGAGAGCGATGAGCAGTTCTTC.

This clonotype has at least ten counts. The chain joins TRBV20-1 to TRBJ2-3, with 7 bases lining up with TRBD1. J was trimmed by 3 bases and V by 4 bases; bases with no gene match: 10. Germline assignment: CDR1 DFQATT and CDR2 SNEGSKA (reference sequence). The CDR3 extends over 15 amino acids. The CDR3 spells CSAKWTGFATDTQYF. The CDR3 DNA follows: TGCAGTGCTAAATGGACAGGTTTCGCGACAGATACGCAGTATTTT.

The table lists this clonotype with many counts. This sequence joins TRBV10-2 and TRBJ2-1; 16 bases agree with TRBD2. CDR3 length: 15 amino acids. Germline CDR1 is WSHSY and CDR2 is SAAADI. The V gene end was trimmed by 2 bases and the J gene end by 8 bases; junction bases not matched to a gene: 0. The CDR3: CASSEGTSGRDEQFF. CDR3 sequence (DNA): TGCGCCAGCAGTGAGGGGACTAGCGGGAGGGATGAGCAGTTCTTC.

CDR3 in amino acids: CASSSKALGINEQFF. The CDR3 DNA sequence: TGTGCCAGCAGCTCCAAGGCACTAGGCATCAATGAGCAGTTCTTC. The chain couples TRBV7-6 to TRBJ2-1, with D perhaps TRBD2 (5 bases). Trimming shortened V by 4 bases and J by 6 bases, and 16 bases separated the two germline ends. The length of the CDR3 is 15 residues. In germline, CDR1 is SGHVS, CDR2 FNYEAQ.

The chain links TRBV29-1 to TRBJ1-4; D is unresolved. The CDR3 is 14 residues long. V lost 7 bases and J 0 bases, leaving 12 bases between the germline ends. Germline assignment: CDR1 SQVTM and CDR2 ANQGSEA. This CDR3 reads CSAFLRATNEKLFF. The CDR3 DNA reads as TGCAGCGCCTTTCTTAGGGCAACTAATGAAAAACTGTTTTTT.

The V call is TRBV28, the J call TRBJ1-1; TRBD1 might be the D (6 bases). Between the trimmed V and J ends, which lost 6 bases and 4 bases, there was a span of 18 bases. CDR1 MDHEN and CDR2 SYDVKM come from the germline V gene. The CDR3 consists of 15 residues. Here the CDR3 DNA reads TGTGCCAGCAGCCTAGCCGGGGGCGTCGGCACTGAAGCTTTCTTT. This encodes CASSLAGGVGTEAFF.

This clonotype was seen a few times. The chain joins TRBV15 to TRBJ2-3, with D hard to call. Germline V gene sequence: CDR1 LNHNV, CDR2 YYDKDF (reference sequence). This CDR3 has 16 amino acids. Trimming removed 0 bases from V and 2 bases from J, with 12 bases in between. The CDR3: CATSRDQERSTDTQYF. CDR3 bases: TGTGCCACCAGCAGAGATCAAGAGCGATCCACAGATACGCAGTATTTT.

This clonotype was recorded many times. V is TRBV25-1 and J is TRBJ1-5, with 10 positions matching TRBD1. Losses at the gene ends were 4 bases for V and 3 bases for J; bases not matched to a gene: 0. Germline values: CDR1 MGHDK, CDR2 SYGVNS. The CDR3 has 14 residues. CDR3 bases: TGTGCCAGCAGTGGACAGGGGGCCAATCAGCCCCAGCATTTT. It codes for CASSGQGANQPQHF.

V and J are TRBV5-1 and TRBJ2-3; D is unresolved. This CDR3 is built from 15 residues. V lost 5 bases, J lost 6 bases, and 19 bases lay in between. Germline values: CDR1 SGHRS, CDR2 YFSETQ. DNA for the CDR3: TGCGCCAGCAGGGAGCTGAGATCTCTAGTGGATACGCAGTATTTT. Protein product: CASRELRSLVDTQYF.

This clonotype was counted between two and nine times. This chain connects TRBV5-1 to TRBJ2-7, with 11 bases identical to TRBD2. V was pared by 4 bases and J by 0 bases, with 3 bases of the junction left unmatched. The CDR3 runs to 15 residues. Looked up from germline, CDR1 is SGHRS and CDR2 is YFSETQ. In nucleotides, the CDR3 is TGCGCCAGCAGCCAGGGACTAGCGGCCTCCTACGAGCAGTACTTC. As protein: CASSQGLAASYEQYF.

A few counts support this clonotype. The rearrangement links TRBV7-3 to TRBJ2-5; D perhaps matches TRBD2 (5 bases). V was clipped by 3 bases and J by 7 bases, with 12 bases between them. Per germline, CDR1 SGHTA and CDR2 FQGTGA. The CDR3 consists of 13 residues. The CDR3 sequence is CASSLFEGTTQYF. CDR3 nucleotide sequence: TGTGCCAGCAGCTTGTTTGAGGGTACGACCCAGTACTTC.

This clonotype was recorded many times. This chain uses TRBV12-3 or TRBV12-4 with TRBJ2-3; the match to TRBD1 covers 7 bases. CDR3 length: 15 residues. The ends lost 8 bases at V and 1 base at J; junction bases unmatched: 9. The CDR3 spells CASGNYRGRTDTQYF. In DNA form, the CDR3 reads TGTGCCAGCGGGAATTACAGGGGTCGCACAGATACGCAGTATTTT.

Many counts were recorded for this clonotype. V gene TRBV5-1 combines with J gene TRBJ1-1; D gene unclear. From germline, CDR1 is SGHRS and CDR2 YFSETQ. The CDR3 has 14 amino acids. V dropped 0 bases and J dropped 3 bases, with 9 bases sitting between them. DNA for the CDR3: TGCGCCAGCAGCTTGGTCTCCCGGGACACTGAAGCTTTCTTT. Translated: CASSLVSRDTEAFF.

The chain is built from TRBV27 and TRBJ2-1; 7 bases match TRBD2. CDR1 is MNHEY, CDR2 SMNVEV, per germline (reference sequence). The J segment lost 6 bases and the V segment lost 6 bases, leaving 2 bases of the junction unmatched. The CDR3 contains 12 residues. The CDR3: CASRSGGNEQFF. The CDR3 DNA is TGTGCCAGCAGGTCGGGGGGCAATGAGCAGTTCTTC.

A few counts support this clonotype. The chain recombines TRBV9 with TRBJ2-2; D remains unclear. CDR3 length: 14 amino acids. From germline, CDR1 is SGDLS and CDR2 YYNGEE. V lost 4 bases and J 7 bases, leaving 14 bases between the germline ends. The CDR3 protein is CASSPSWTVGELFF. The CDR3 nucleotides are TGTGCCAGCAGCCCCTCCTGGACGGTCGGGGAGCTGTTTTTT.

DNA of the CDR3: TGTGCCAGCAGCTTAGATAGGGTGATGAGAACTGAAGCTTTCTTT. It yields the protein CASSLDRVMRTEAFF. The rearrangement uses TRBV7-2 and TRBJ1-1; no clear D. The V gene's germline CDR1 is SGHTA and CDR2 FQGNSA. CDR3 size: 15 residues. Trimming shortened V by 1 base and J by 5 bases, and 14 bases separated the two germline ends.

This clonotype appeared many times. V and J are TRBV10-3 and TRBJ2-7, with 7 bases matching TRBD1. This CDR3 contains 13 residues. The germline V gene has CDR1 ENHRY and CDR2 SYGVKD. V shed 5 bases, J shed 4 bases, and the junction held 5 bases outside the gene matches. CDR3 sequence reads: CAISLIQGYEQYF. The CDR3 region has the DNA TGTGCCATCAGTCTGATACAGGGGTACGAGCAGTACTTC.

The V gene is TRBV5-1, the J gene TRBJ1-5; a weak D match, TRBD1 (5 bases). The V end lost 4 bases, the J end lost 5 bases, and 16 bases lay between the germline ends. The CDR3 is 15 residues long. Germline-derived CDR1 and CDR2 are SGHRS and YFSETQ. This CDR3 reads CASSQTGTPHQPQHF. The DNA for the CDR3 is TGCGCCAGCAGCCAAACCGGGACTCCCCATCAGCCCCAGCATTTT.

In its sample, this clonotype was seen many times. The chain links TRBV29-1 to TRBJ2-7, with D possibly matching TRBD2 (5 bases). Per germline, CDR1 SQVTM and CDR2 ANQGSEA. CDR3 length: 11 residues. V lost 7 bases to trimming and J lost 1 base, with 8 bases between them. This CDR3 is CSAEGSYEQYF. CDR3 nucleotides: TGCAGCGCCGAGGGTTCCTACGAGCAGTACTTC.

The rearrangement links TRBV10-3 to TRBJ2-7, with TRBD2 as a possible D gene (6 bases). The germline V gene has CDR1 ENHRY and CDR2 SYGVKD. The V end was cut by 8 bases, the J end by 0 bases, with 14 bases between. The CDR3 runs 14 residues. Here the CDR3 reads CAIGRAGSSYEQYF. DNA for the CDR3: TGTGCCATCGGACGTGCGGGGAGCTCCTACGAGCAGTACTTC.

This CDR3 reads CASGTSAINEQFF. The CDR3, as DNA: TGTGCCAGCGGGACTAGCGCTATCAATGAGCAGTTCTTC. V and J are TRBV12-3 or TRBV12-4 and TRBJ2-1; 10 bases are shared with TRBD2. With 8 bases clipped from V and 6 bases from J, the junction kept 4 bases outside the gene matches. This CDR3 has 13 residues.

This clonotype has only a few counts. With a much larger clone just one base away, this may be a read error. This CDR3 is CASSSGANGLTF. For the CDR3, the DNA is TGTGCCTCAAGCTCTGGGGCCAACGGCCTGACTTTC. The chain is built from TRBV27 and TRBJ2-6; D is possibly TRBD1 (5 bases). Germline CDR1 reads MNHEY; CDR2 reads SMNVEV (reference sequence). CDR3 length: 12 residues.